This T cell receptor beta chain was identified in a study of blood T cell repertoires in COVID-19. Study-level background: Nucleic acid was either cDNA or gDNA, and it came from T cells, B-cell-depleted T cells, or PBMCs.

CDR1 SGHNT and CDR2 YENEEA come from the germline V gene. Trimming shortened V by 5 bases and J by 3 bases, and 13 bases separated the two germline ends. The CDR3 consists of 15 residues. In the authors' methods: Amplification from reference gene primers served as the basis for estimated nucleated cell counts. Produced via immunoSEQ multiplex PCR; TCRdb's table is partial and in-frame only. That table supplies the V and J calls and clone size; D and trimming were determined from the DNA. The sample has roughly 87,000 clones; around 75% are singletons. The sequencing sample was made of peripheral blood. The chain employs TRBV11-3 and TRBJ2-2, with D possibly matching TRBD2 (6 bases). This sequence originates from a woman in her forties or fifties with acute or convalescent COVID-19. Here the CDR3 reads CASSLGTGDTGELFF. The CDR3 bases are TGTGCCAGCAGCCTAGGGACTGGCGACACCGGGGAGCTGTTTTTT.